The next 5 T cell receptor beta chains were all read from a single sample in a study of T cell responses to AZD1222 COVID-19 vaccine. TCRdb's table, derived via immunoSEQ multiplex PCR, lists solely in-frame clones and lacks some. The table lists 150,000 to 180,000 clones, roughly 90% of them singletons, with about 5% in the top ten. This specimen was peripheral blood, taken on day 0 of MenACWY control vaccination. Every receptor here comes from an adult in good health.

This clone was seen once. The V call is TRBV28, the J call TRBJ1-1; possible D gene TRBD1, 5 bases. The germline gives CDR1 MDHEN, CDR2 SYDVKM. Trimming took off 4 bases at V and 3 bases at J, with 18 bases between the two ends. This CDR3 contains 16 residues. CDR3 nucleotide sequence: TGTGCCAGCAGTTCCCCGGGGAGGGGCGAGGACACTGAAGCTTTCTTT. Translated, it gives CASSSPGRGEDTEAFF.

The chain couples TRBV21-1 to TRBJ1-2; the table's D call, TRBD1, has no DNA check behind it. TRBV21-1 is classified as a pseudogene. The CDR3 has 15 residues. The CDR3 bases are TGTGCCAGCAGGCCGGACAGGGGGGAAGGGTATGGCTACACCTTC. Translation gives CASRPDRGEGYGYTF.

This clone appeared a single time. The gene calls are TRBV3-1 (or the pseudogene TRBV3-2) and TRBJ1-1, with a possible D match to TRBD1 (5 bases). The germline V gene encodes CDR1 LGHDT and CDR2 YNNKEL (reference sequence). This CDR3 spans 12 amino acids. The V end was cut by 1 base, the J end by 11 bases, with 11 bases between. The CDR3 loop is CASSQAGARAFF. The CDR3 DNA reads as TGTGCCAGCAGCCAAGCCGGGGCCCGGGCTTTCTTT.

The rearrangement uses TRBV12-3 or TRBV12-4 and TRBJ2-1; TRBD1 agrees at 8 bases. Trimming at V came to 5 bases and at J to 5 bases, leaving 2 bases not matched to a gene. This CDR3 contains 13 residues. The CDR3 sequence: CASSRTGNNEQFF. The CDR3 bases are TGTGCCAGCAGTCGGACAGGGAACAATGAGCAGTTCTTC.

This chain joins TRBV3-1 (or the pseudogene TRBV3-2) and TRBJ1-3; D not resolved. This CDR3 is built from 14 residues. V was trimmed by 4 bases and J by 2 bases, leaving 9 bases between them. Germline V gives CDR1 LGHDT, CDR2 YNNKEL (reference sequence). DNA of the CDR3: TGTGCCAGCAGCCCGGACCTTACTGGAAACACCATATATTTT. This sequence encodes CASSPDLTGNTIYF.